This passage covers 9 T cell receptor beta chains from one sample sequenced in a study of cytomegalovirus exposure and HLA in healthy donors. PCR involved 60 Vbeta and 13 Jbeta primers. Sequencing used immunoSEQ multiplex PCR; TCRdb keeps in-frame clones, though not all of them. The sample lists some 180,000 clones; less than 90% were seen once. The sample comprised PBMCs. The receptors originated from a girl under three years old in good health and CMV-seronegative.

The rearrangement joins TRBV19 to TRBJ1-1; TRBD1 might be the D (6 bases). The V gene lost 2 bases and the J gene lost 4 bases, with 11 bases spanning the gap. This CDR3 has 14 amino acids. Germline V CDR1 and CDR2: LNHDA, SQIVND (reference sequence). The CDR3 reads CASSINRGGTEAFF. The CDR3 DNA reads TGTGCCAGTAGTATAAACAGAGGGGGCACTGAAGCTTTCTTT.

V gene TRBV29-1 combines with J gene TRBJ1-4; D perhaps matches TRBD1 (6 bases). CDR1 is SQVTM, CDR2 ANQGSEA, per germline. Trimming removed 3 bases at V and 7 bases at J, with 12 bases between. CDR3 length equals 13 residues. The CDR3 is CSVDIQGSEKLFF. As DNA, the CDR3 is TGCAGCGTTGATATACAGGGATCTGAAAAACTGTTTTTT.

This clone appeared a single time. The V and J genes are TRBV15 and TRBJ1-5, with no clear D. The V gene lost 1 base and the J gene lost 4 bases, with 5 bases spanning the gap. Germline loops: CDR1 LNHNV, CDR2 YYDKDF (reference sequence). This CDR3 is 13 amino acids long. In DNA, the CDR3 is TGTGCCACCAGCAGAGCTCCGAATCAGCCCCAGCATTTT. Translation: CATSRAPNQPQHF.

CDR3 sequence: CASSSAAGRTDTQYF. The CDR3 DNA reads TGTGCCAGCAGCTCCGCGGCGGGTCGCACAGATACGCAGTATTTT. This sequence joins TRBV7-8 and TRBJ2-3, with D maybe TRBD2 (5 bases). The V gene lost 4 bases and the J gene lost 1 base, with 12 bases spanning the gap. The germline V gene encodes CDR1 SGHVS and CDR2 FQNEAQ. There are 15 residues in the CDR3. The whole variable domain, filled in from reference TRBV7-8 and TRBJ2-3, reads GAGVSQSPRYKVAKRGQDVALRCDPISGHVSLFWYQQALGQGPEFLTYFQNEAQLDKSGLPSDRFFAERPEGSVSTLKIQRTQQEDSAVYLCASSSAAGRTDTQYFGPGTRLTVL.

This chain joins TRBV7-9 and TRBJ2-7; 9 bases match TRBD1. The CDR3 spans 15 residues. CDR1 and CDR2 from the germline V gene are SEHNR and FQNEAQ (reference sequence). Trimming at V came to 4 bases and at J to 5 bases, leaving 9 bases not matched to a gene. DNA for the CDR3: TGTGCCAGCAGCTCCTCACAGGGGGCTCTCCACGAGCAGTACTTC. Residues: CASSSSQGALHEQYF.

The chain recombines TRBV5-1 with TRBJ2-7; 7 bases are a match to TRBD1. The CDR3 is 13 amino acids. Germline V lookup: CDR1 SGHRS, CDR2 YFSETQ. The V gene end was trimmed by 0 bases and the J gene end by 5 bases; junction bases not matched to a gene: 2. CDR3 sequence (DNA): TGCGCCAGCAGCTTGGGCACAGGGGACGAGCAGTACTTC. Translated, it gives CASSLGTGDEQYF.

The chain employs TRBV6-1 and TRBJ1-1; possibly TRBD1 for D (5 bases). CDR1 is MNHNS and CDR2 is SASEGT in the germline V gene. The CDR3 covers 14 residues. Trimming removed 6 bases at V and 1 base at J, with 12 bases between. The CDR3 DNA reads as TGTGCCAGCAGCCAGGGTTTTAGGAACACTGAAGCTTTCTTT. This codes for CASSQGFRNTEAFF.

This rearrangement joins TRBV6-6 to TRBJ2-5; 8 bases line up with TRBD2. Germline trimming cut 2 bases from V and 1 base from J; bases unmatched to any gene: 6. The CDR3 is 16 amino acids. From germline, CDR1 is MNHNY and CDR2 SVGAGI (reference sequence). The CDR3 sequence: CASSYGLAGAQETQYF. The CDR3, as DNA: TGTGCCAGCAGTTACGGTCTAGCGGGCGCCCAAGAGACCCAGTACTTC.

CDR3 sequence (DNA): TGTGCCAGCAGCCCCGACAGACGAAACTATGGCTACACCTTC. Encoded protein: CASSPDRRNYGYTF. The J gene is TRBJ1-2, the V gene TRBV6-4, with a weak D call TRBD1 (5 bases). V lost 6 bases and J 2 bases, leaving 13 bases between the germline ends. This CDR3 has 14 residues. Germline V gene data show CDR1 as MRHNA and CDR2 as SNTAGT.